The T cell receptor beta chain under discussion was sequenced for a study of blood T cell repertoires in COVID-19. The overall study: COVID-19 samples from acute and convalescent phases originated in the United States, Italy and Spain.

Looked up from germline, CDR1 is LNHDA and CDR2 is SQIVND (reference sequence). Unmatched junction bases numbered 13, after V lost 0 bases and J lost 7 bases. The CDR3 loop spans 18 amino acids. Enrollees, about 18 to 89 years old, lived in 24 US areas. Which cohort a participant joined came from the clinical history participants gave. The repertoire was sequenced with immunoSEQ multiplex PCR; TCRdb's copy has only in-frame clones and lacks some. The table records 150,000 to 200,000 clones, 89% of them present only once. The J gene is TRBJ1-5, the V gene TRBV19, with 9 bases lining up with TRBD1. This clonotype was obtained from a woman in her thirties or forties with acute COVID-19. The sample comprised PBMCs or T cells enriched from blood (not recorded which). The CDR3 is CASSIDTWTGEGNQPQHF. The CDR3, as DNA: TGTGCCAGTAGTATAGACACCTGGACAGGGGAAGGGAACCAGCCCCAGCATTTT.